Following are 3 T cell receptor beta chains from one sample sequenced in a study of glioma-infiltrating T cells. The iRepertoire nested amplicon-rescue multiplex PCR amplified TCR alpha and beta CDR3s from RNA. TCRdb passed the multiplex PCR reads through MiXCR, listing each CDR3 protein once. This table holds about 380,000 distinct CDR3 sequences, around 38% found once. The sequencing input was glioma tissue, nonneoplastic brain tissue, or PBMCs (not recorded which). The receptors derive from a human donor with low-grade glioma or glioblastoma, undergoing nonglioma brain surgery, or in good health (not recorded which).

Points on this clonotype: This may stem from a read error, because a much larger clone lies one nucleotide away. This chain joins TRBV6-5 and TRBJ2-1; D not certain. This CDR3 contains 14 residues. CDR1 and CDR2 (germline): MNHEY, SVGAGI. The CDR3 loop is CASSYSKGLNEQLF. Written as DNA, the CDR3 is TGTGCCAGCAGTTACTCAAAGGGTTTGAATGAGCAGCTCTTC.

In this sample, this clonotype turned up many times. The V and J genes are TRBV6-5 and TRBJ2-3; no firm D call. Germline CDR1 and CDR2: MNHEY and SVGAGI. This CDR3 region has 17 residues. The ends were cut back, 2 bases at V and 4 bases at J, with 19 bases in the middle. CDR3 sequence: CASSYPGRPLIADTQYF. As DNA, the CDR3 is TGTGCCAGCAGTTACCCCGGGCGGCCCTTGATCGCAGATACGCAGTATTTT.

This chain joins TRBV18 and TRBJ1-1, with 8 bases fitting TRBD1. The CDR3 runs to 14 residues. Trimming removed 4 bases from V and 5 bases from J; junction bases left unmatched: 6. Looked up from germline, CDR1 is KGHSH and CDR2 is LQKENI. CDR3 nucleotide sequence: TGTGCCAGCTCACAACGGACAGGGTCAACTGAAGCTTTCTTT. Translated, it gives CASSQRTGSTEAFF.